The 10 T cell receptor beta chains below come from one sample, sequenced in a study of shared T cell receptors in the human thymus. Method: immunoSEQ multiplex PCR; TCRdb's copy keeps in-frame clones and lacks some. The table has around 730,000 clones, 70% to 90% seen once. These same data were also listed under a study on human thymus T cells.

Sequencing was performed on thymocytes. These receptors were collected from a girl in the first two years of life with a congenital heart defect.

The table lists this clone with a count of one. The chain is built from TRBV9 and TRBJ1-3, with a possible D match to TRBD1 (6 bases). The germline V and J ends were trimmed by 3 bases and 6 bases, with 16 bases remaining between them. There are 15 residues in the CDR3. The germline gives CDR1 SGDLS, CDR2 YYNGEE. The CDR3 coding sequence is TGTGCCAGCAGCGAAACAGGGTCTAGGGAAAACACCATATATTTT. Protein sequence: CASSETGSRENTIYF.

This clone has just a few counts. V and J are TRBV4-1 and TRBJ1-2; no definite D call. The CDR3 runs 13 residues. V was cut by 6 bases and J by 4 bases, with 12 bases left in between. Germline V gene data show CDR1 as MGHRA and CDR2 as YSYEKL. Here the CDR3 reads CASRPGFTYGYTF. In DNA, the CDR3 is TGCGCCAGCAGGCCGGGATTTACCTATGGCTACACCTTC.

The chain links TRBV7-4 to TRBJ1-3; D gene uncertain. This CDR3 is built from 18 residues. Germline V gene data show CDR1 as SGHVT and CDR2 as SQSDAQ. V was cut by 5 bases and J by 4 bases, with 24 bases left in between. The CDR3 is CASSGVRENYSVGNTIYF. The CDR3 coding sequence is TGTGCCAGCAGCGGTGTTAGGGAGAATTACTCTGTGGGAAACACCATATATTTT.

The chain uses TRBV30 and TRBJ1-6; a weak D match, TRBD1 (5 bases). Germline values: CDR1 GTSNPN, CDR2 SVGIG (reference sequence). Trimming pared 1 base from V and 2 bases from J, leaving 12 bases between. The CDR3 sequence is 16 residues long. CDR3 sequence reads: CAWSGLRQTYNSPLHF. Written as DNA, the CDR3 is TGTGCCTGGAGTGGTCTCAGACAGACCTATAATTCACCCCTCCACTTT. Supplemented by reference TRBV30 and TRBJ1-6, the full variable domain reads SQTIHQWPATLVQPVGSPLSLECTVEGTSNPNLYWYRQAAGRGLQLLFYSVGIGQISSEVPQNLSASRPQDRQFILSSKKLLLSDSGFYLCAWSGLRQTYNSPLHFGNGTRLTVT.

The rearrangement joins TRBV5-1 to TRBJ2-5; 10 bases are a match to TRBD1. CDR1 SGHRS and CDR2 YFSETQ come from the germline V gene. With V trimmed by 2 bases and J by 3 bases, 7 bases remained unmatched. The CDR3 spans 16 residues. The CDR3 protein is CASSFLRDRGKETQYF. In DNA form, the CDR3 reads TGCGCCAGCAGCTTTCTCCGGGACAGGGGAAAAGAGACCCAGTACTTC.

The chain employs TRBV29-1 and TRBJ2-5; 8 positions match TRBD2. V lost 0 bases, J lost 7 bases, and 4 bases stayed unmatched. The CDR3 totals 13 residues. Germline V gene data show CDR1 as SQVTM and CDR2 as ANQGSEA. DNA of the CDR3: TGCAGCGTTGAAGAGGGACTAGAAGCGACCCAGTACTTC. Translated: CSVEEGLEATQYF.

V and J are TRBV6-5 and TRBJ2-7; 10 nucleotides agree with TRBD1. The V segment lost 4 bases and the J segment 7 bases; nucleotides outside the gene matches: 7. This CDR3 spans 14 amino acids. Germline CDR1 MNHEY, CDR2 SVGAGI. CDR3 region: CASSSRQGAGEQYF. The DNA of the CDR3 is TGTGCCAGCAGTTCACGACAGGGGGCTGGGGAGCAGTACTTC.

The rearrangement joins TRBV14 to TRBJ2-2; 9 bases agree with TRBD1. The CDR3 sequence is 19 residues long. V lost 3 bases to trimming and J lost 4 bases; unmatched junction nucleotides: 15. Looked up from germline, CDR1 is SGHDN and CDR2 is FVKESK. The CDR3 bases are TGTGCCAGCAGCCAGGAACCGGGACAGGGCCTTTTCCTCACCGGGGAGCTGTTTTTT. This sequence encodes CASSQEPGQGLFLTGELFF.

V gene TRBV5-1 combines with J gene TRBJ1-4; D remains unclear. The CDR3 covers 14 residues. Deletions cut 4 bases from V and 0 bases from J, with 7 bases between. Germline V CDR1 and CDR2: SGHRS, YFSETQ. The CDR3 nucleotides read TGCGCCAGCAGCCAACGGTCAACTAATGAAAAACTGTTTTTT. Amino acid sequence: CASSQRSTNEKLFF.

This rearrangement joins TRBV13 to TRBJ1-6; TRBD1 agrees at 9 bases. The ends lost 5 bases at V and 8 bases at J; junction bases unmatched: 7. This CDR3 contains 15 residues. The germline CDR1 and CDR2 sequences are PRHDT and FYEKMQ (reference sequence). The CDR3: CASSRMGQGDSPLHF. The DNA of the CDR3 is TGTGCCAGCAGCCGAATGGGACAGGGCGATTCACCCCTCCACTTT. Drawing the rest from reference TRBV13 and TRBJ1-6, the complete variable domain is AAGVIQSPRHLIKEKRETATLKCYPIPRHDTVYWYQQGPGQDPQFLISFYEKMQSDKGSIPDRFSAQQFSDYHSELNMSSLELGDSALYFCASSRMGQGDSPLHFGNGTRLTVT.